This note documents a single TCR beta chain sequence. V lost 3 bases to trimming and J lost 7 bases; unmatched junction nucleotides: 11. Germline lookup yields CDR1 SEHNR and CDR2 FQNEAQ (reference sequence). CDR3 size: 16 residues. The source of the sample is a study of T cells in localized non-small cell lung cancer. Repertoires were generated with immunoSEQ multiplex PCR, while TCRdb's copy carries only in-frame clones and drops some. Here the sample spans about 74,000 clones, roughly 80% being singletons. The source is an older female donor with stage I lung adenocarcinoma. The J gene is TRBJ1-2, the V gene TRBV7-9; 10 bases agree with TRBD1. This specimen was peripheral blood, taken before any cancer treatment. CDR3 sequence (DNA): TGTGCCAGCAGCTTTGCGGGGGACAGGGGTGGAGCTGGCTACACCTTC. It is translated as CASSFAGDRGGAGYTF.